The rows below give T cell receptor beta chains drawn from one sample of a study of CD8 T cells in Susac syndrome. TCRdb processed the immunoSEQ multiplex PCR reads anew with MiXCR; each CDR3 protein has one entry. Counted here are about 140,000 distinct CDR3 sequences, about 95% occurring once; the ten biggest clones make up about 0.14%. The sample comprised CD4+ T cells from PBMCs. These receptors were obtained from a human donor with Susac syndrome. Both conserved end residues are part of each CDR3.

v_gene	j_gene	CDR3aa
TRBV20-1	TRBJ2-1	CSATATSGREEEQFF
TRBV30	TRBJ1-2	CAWSQGDNYGYTF
TRBV4-1	TRBJ2-7	CASSQEPSASYEQYF
TRBV20-1	TRBJ2-7	CSARETSGTSYEQYF
TRBV7-2	TRBJ1-1	CASRRGDNTEAFF
TRBV28	TRBJ2-1	CASRPRLAGGIEQFF
TRBV30	TRBJ2-7	CAWSGQGFNEQYF
TRBV30	TRBJ2-7	CAWRRGSYEQYF
TRBV21-1	TRBJ1-3	CASSKAGHNSGNTIYF
TRBV4-3	TRBJ2-3	CASSQDTSRTDTQYF
TRBV2	TRBJ2-7	CASRESQVHEQYF
TRBV4-1	TRBJ2-1	CASSQIDLGWAYNEQFF
TRBV12-3/TRBV12-4	TRBJ2-1	CASSLPGQGYNEQFF
TRBV9	TRBJ1-1	CASSQRGSTEAFF
TRBV18	TRBJ2-5	CASSPPTGETQYF
TRBV20-1	TRBJ1-5	CSARERAGRVGQPQHF
TRBV4-1	TRBJ2-1	CASSQVFGGEQFF
TRBV30	TRBJ2-7	CAWSGLAGAYEQYF
TRBV15	TRBJ2-1	CATSRDMSSANEQFF
TRBV12-3/TRBV12-4	TRBJ2-7	CASRPAAAAYEQYF
TRBV20-1	TRBJ2-5	CSAGDHQETQYF
TRBV2	TRBJ1-6	CASSERGTELGSPLHF
TRBV29-1	TRBJ2-7	CSVEEREPYEQYF
TRBV6-4	TRBJ2-3	CASSGSGGPDTQYF
TRBV30	TRBJ1-6	CASDRSVAGSPLHF
TRBV9	TRBJ2-3	CASSVTARASGTDTQYF
TRBV25-1	TRBJ1-3	CASSGDKAGNTIYF
TRBV5-1	TRBJ2-1	CASSRMAPPGNEQFF
TRBV5-1	TRBJ2-5	CASQGLAGGPETQYF